Listed here is a single T cell receptor beta chain. CDR3 size: 14 residues. The germline V and J ends were trimmed by 5 bases and 3 bases, with 11 bases remaining between them. Germline-derived CDR1 and CDR2 are SGHVS and FQNEAQ. The data were obtained in a study of cytomegalovirus exposure and HLA in healthy donors. Sequenced by immunoSEQ multiplex PCR; TCRdb stores in-frame clones only, minus some. The sample shows roughly 140,000 clones, 80% to 95% of them seen only once. Sequenced sample: PBMCs. V gene TRBV7-8 combines with J gene TRBJ2-1, with D unresolved. This TCR was recovered from a man in his late teens or twenties in good health and CMV-seronegative. CDR3 protein: CASSERRIYNEQFF. CDR3 in DNA: TGTGCCAGCAGCGAGAGGAGAATCTACAATGAGCAGTTCTTC.